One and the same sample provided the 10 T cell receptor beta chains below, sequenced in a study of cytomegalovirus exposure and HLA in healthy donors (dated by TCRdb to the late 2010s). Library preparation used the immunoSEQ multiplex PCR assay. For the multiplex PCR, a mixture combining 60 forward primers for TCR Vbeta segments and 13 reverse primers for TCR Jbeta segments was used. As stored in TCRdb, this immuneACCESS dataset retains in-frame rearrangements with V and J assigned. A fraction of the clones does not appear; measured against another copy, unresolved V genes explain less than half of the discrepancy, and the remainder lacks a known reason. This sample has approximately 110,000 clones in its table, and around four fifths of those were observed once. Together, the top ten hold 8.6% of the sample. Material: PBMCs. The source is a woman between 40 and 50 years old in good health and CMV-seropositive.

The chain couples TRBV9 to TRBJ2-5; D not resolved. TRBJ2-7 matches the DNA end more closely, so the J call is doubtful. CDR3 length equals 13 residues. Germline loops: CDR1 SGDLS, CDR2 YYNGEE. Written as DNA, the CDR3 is TGTGCCAGCAGCGTAGATTGGGACTACGAGCAGTACTTC. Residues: CASSVDWDYEQYF.

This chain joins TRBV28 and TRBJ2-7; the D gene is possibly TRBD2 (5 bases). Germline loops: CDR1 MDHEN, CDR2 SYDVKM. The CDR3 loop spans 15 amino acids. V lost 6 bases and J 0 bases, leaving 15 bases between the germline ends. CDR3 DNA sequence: TGTGCCAGCAGAGATTGGGGAGATGGCTCCTACGAGCAGTACTTC. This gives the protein CASRDWGDGSYEQYF.

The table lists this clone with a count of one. The CDR3 loop reads CASSLERTKSRGYTF. The DNA of the CDR3 is TGCGCCAGCAGCTTGGAACGGACAAAGAGTCGGGGCTACACCTTC. The rearrangement links TRBV5-1 to TRBJ1-2, with TRBD1 as a possible D gene (5 bases). V dropped 0 bases and J dropped 8 bases, with 17 bases sitting between them. CDR1 is SGHRS and CDR2 is YFSETQ in the germline V gene. This CDR3 contains 15 residues.

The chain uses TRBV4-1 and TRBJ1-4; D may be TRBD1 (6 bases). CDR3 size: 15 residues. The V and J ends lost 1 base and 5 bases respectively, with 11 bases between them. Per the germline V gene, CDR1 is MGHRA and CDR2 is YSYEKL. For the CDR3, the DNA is TGCGCCAGCAGCCAAGTATTTGGACAGAATGAAAAACTGTTTTTT. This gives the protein CASSQVFGQNEKLFF.

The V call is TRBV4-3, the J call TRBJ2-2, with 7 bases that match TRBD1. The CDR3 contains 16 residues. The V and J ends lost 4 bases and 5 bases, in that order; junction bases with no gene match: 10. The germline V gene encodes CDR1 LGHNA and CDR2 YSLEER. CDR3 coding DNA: TGCGCCAGCAGCCCTAAGGCGACAGGGCGAACCGGGGAGCTGTTTTTT. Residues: CASSPKATGRTGELFF.

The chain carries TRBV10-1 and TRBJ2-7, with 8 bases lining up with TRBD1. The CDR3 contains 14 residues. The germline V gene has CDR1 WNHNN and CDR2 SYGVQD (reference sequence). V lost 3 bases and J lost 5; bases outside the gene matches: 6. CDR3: CASSDVDRADEQYF. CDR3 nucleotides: TGCGCCAGCAGTGATGTGGACAGGGCGGACGAGCAGTACTTC.

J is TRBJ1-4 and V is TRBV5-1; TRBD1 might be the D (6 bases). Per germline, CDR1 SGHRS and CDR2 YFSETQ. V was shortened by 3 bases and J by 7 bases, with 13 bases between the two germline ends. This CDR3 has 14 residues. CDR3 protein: CASSWTESGEKLFF. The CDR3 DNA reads TGCGCCAGCAGCTGGACAGAAAGTGGTGAAAAACTGTTTTTT.

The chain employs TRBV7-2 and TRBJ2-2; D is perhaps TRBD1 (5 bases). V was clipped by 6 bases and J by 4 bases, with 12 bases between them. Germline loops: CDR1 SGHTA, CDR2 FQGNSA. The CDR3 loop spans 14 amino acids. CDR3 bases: TGTGCCAGCAGGAGAAGGGGTGGCACCGGGGAGCTGTTTTTT. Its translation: CASRRRGGTGELFF.

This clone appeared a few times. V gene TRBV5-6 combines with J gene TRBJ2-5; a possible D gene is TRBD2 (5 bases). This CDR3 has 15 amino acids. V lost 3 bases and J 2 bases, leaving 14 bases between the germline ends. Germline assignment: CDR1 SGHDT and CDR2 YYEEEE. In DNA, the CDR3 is TGTGCCAGCAGCTGGACTGAAAACCGGCAAGAGACCCAGTACTTC. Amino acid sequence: CASSWTENRQETQYF.

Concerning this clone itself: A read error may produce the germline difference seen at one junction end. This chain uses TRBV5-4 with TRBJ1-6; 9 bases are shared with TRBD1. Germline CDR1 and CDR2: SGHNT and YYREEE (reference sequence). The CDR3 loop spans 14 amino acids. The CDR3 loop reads CATRSTGTGPPGQF. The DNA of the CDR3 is TGTGCCACCCGATCCACCGGGACAGGGCCACCGGGTCAGTTT. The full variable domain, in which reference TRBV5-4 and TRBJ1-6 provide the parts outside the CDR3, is ETGVTQSPTHLIKTRGQQVTLRCSSQSGHNTVSWYQQALGQGPQFIFQYYREEENGRGNFPPRFSGLQFPNYSSELNVNALELDDSALYLCATRSTGTGPPGQFGNGTRLTVT.